The 18 T cell receptor beta chains listed next were all sequenced from one sample in a study of T cell repertoires in cytomegalovirus infection. TCRdb passed the reads through MiXCR, listing each CDR3 protein once. The sample shows 400,000 to 550,000 distinct CDR3 sequences, roughly 10% of them seen only once. The sample comprised PBMCs. The origin of the receptors is a human donor in good health (CMV status not recorded). Some clones in this sample may be carry-over from other donors' samples.

At least ten counts were recorded for this clonotype. The CDR3 sequence is CAISESILVSGQGYNEQFF. The CDR3 DNA is TGTGCCATCAGTGAGTCGATCTTGGTTTCGGGACAGGGTTACAATGAGCAGTTCTTC. J is TRBJ2-1 and V is TRBV10-3; 9 positions match TRBD1. The V segment lost 0 bases and the J segment 4 bases; nucleotides outside the gene matches: 13. The length of the CDR3 is 19 residues. Germline V CDR1 and CDR2: ENHRY, SYGVKD.

The chain links TRBV5-1 to TRBJ1-1, with unresolved D. Between the trimmed V and J ends, which lost 2 bases and 2 bases, there was a span of 10 bases. This CDR3 is 14 amino acids long. From germline, CDR1 is SGHRS and CDR2 YFSETQ. Here the CDR3 DNA reads TGCGCCAGCAGCTTTGCACCTCGTAACACTGAAGCTTTCTTT. Amino acids: CASSFAPRNTEAFF.

CDR3 in amino acids: CASAFSLVTGEQETQYF. CDR3 coding DNA: TGTGCTAGTGCCTTCTCCCTTGTGACAGGGGAGCAAGAGACCCAGTACTTC. The chain combines TRBV12-5 with TRBJ2-5; TRBD1 agrees at 8 bases. The CDR3 is made up of 17 amino acids. Germline V gene sequence: CDR1 LGHNT, CDR2 FRNRAP. Losses at the gene ends were 7 bases for V and 2 bases for J; bases not matched to a gene: 15. The variable domain in full, completed from reference TRBV12-5 and TRBJ2-5, reads DARVTQTPRHKVTEMGQEVTMRCQPILGHNTVFWYRQTMMQGLELLAYFRNRAPLDDSGMPKDRFSAEMPDATLATLKIQPSEPRDSAVYFCASAFSLVTGEQETQYFGPGTRLLVL.

This clonotype was detected many times. The chain employs TRBV5-4 and TRBJ1-4, with D unclear. The length of the CDR3 is 13 residues. Trimming stripped 1 base from V and 3 bases from J, with 4 bases between. CDR1 and CDR2 from the germline V gene are SGHNT and YYREEE (reference sequence). CDR3 coding DNA: TGTGCCAGCAGCTTGTCGGCTAATGAAAAACTGTTTTTT. It encodes CASSLSANEKLFF.

This clonotype was observed a few times. The rearrangement joins TRBV5-1 to TRBJ2-7; 9 positions match TRBD1. CDR3 size: 11 residues. The junction had 3 bases not matched to a gene; V was cut back by 6 bases and J by 8 bases. Germline CDR1 SGHRS, CDR2 YFSETQ. The CDR3 region is CASTGTGQQYF. The CDR3, as DNA: TGCGCCAGCACGGGGACAGGGCAGCAGTACTTC.

In the case of this clonotype: The conserved phenylalanine or tryptophan normally closing the CDR3 is absent here, so this likely arose from a read error. The DNA is left out, because the CDR3 cannot be placed on it with certainty; the CDR3 is given as TCRdb lists it. CDR3 amino acids: CASSLTAVVLAGDI. This chain links TRBV5-5 with TRBJ2-5; the D call of TRBD2 is as the table states it, not checked on the DNA. The CDR3 adds up to 14 amino acids, both ends counted. The V gene's germline CDR1 is SGHKS and CDR2 YYEKEE (reference sequence).

This clonotype was recorded at least ten times. The rearrangement joins TRBV7-2 to TRBJ2-1; D not resolved. Germline V lookup: CDR1 SGHTA, CDR2 FQGNSA. Trimming removed 6 bases at V and 4 bases at J, with 10 bases between. This CDR3 region has 13 residues. The CDR3 nucleotides read TGTGCCAGCAGTCCGGACGGTTACAATGAGCAGTTCTTC. This sequence encodes CASSPDGYNEQFF. Based on the CDR3 plus reference TRBV7-2 and TRBJ2-1, the full variable domain is GAGVSQSPSNKVTEKGKDVELRCDPISGHTALYWYRQSLGQGLEFLIYFQGNSAPDKSGLPSDRFSAERTGGSVSTLTIQRTQQEDSAVYLCASSPDGYNEQFFGPGTRLTVL.

At least ten counts were recorded for this clonotype. The rearrangement uses TRBV10-3 and TRBJ2-2; D is undetermined. The V gene lost 3 bases and the J gene lost 0 bases, with 8 bases spanning the gap. CDR1 and CDR2 (germline): ENHRY, SYGVKD. The length of the CDR3 is 15 residues. CDR3 in amino acids: CAISESTSNTGELFF. CDR3 sequence (DNA): TGTGCCATCAGTGAATCTACCTCGAACACCGGGGAGCTGTTTTTT.

For this clonotype: One junction end does not reproduce the germline sequence, and a read error may be involved. The CDR3 is CDSSLRTSGRYGEQYF. The CDR3 DNA is TGTGACAGCAGCCTCCGGACTAGCGGGAGGTATGGTGAGCAGTACTTC. This chain joins TRBV3-1 and TRBJ2-7; 14 nucleotides line up with TRBD2. CDR1 LGHDT and CDR2 YNNKEL come from the germline V gene (reference sequence). The CDR3 has 16 residues.

There are many counts of this clonotype. The chain uses TRBV11-1 and TRBJ2-6, with 9 bases lining up with TRBD1. The CDR3 covers 20 residues. CDR1 is SGHAT, CDR2 FQDESV, per germline (reference sequence). After removal of 1 base from V and 0 bases from J, the junction contained 10 bases not matched to a gene. The CDR3 reads CASSLGEGQGQGSGANVLTF. DNA for the CDR3: TGTGCCAGCAGCTTAGGGGAAGGACAGGGACAGGGCTCTGGGGCCAACGTCCTGACTTTC.

This clonotype was found many times. The V and J genes are TRBV15 and TRBJ1-4; 9 positions agree with TRBD1. V lost 0 bases to trimming and J lost 8 bases; unmatched junction nucleotides: 4. The CDR3 loop spans 15 amino acids. Germline assignment: CDR1 LNHNV and CDR2 YYDKDF (reference sequence). Written as DNA, the CDR3 is TGTGCCACCAGCAGAGATCGTGGGACAGGGGAAAAACTGTTTTTT. It yields the protein CATSRDRGTGEKLFF.

This clonotype was detected ten times or more. The chain joins TRBV5-1 to TRBJ1-3; TRBD1 might be the D (6 bases). The germline CDR1 and CDR2 sequences are SGHRS and YFSETQ. Trimming left V 4 bases short and J 0 bases short, with 11 bases between. This CDR3 is built from 15 residues. The CDR3 DNA is TGCGCCAGCAGCCCCGAGGGGGACTCTGGAAACACCATATATTTT. Amino acid sequence: CASSPEGDSGNTIYF.

This chain connects TRBV20-1 to TRBJ1-5; D is unresolved. The ends were cut back, 1 base at V and 3 bases at J, with 16 bases in the middle. CDR1 is DFQATT and CDR2 is SNEGSKA in the germline V gene (reference sequence). This CDR3 spans 16 amino acids. CDR3 sequence reads: CSARASGGYLNQPQHF. CDR3 coding DNA: TGCAGTGCTAGAGCTTCGGGCGGCTACCTCAATCAGCCCCAGCATTTT.

J is TRBJ2-1 and V is TRBV2, with D maybe TRBD2 (6 bases). The CDR3 sequence is 13 residues long. CDR1 is SNHLY, CDR2 FYNNEI, per germline. Between the trimmed V and J ends, which lost 8 bases and 9 bases, there was a span of 17 bases. CDR3 region: CASEVGMGGEQFF. The CDR3 bases are TGTGCCAGCGAGGTAGGGATGGGGGGTGAGCAGTTCTTC.

This sequence joins TRBV2 and TRBJ1-6; no reliable D call. Germline loops: CDR1 SNHLY, CDR2 FYNNEI. The CDR3 covers 11 residues. The V gene lost 2 bases and the J gene lost 13 bases, with 6 bases spanning the gap. The CDR3 loop reads CASSELAPLHF. DNA of the CDR3: TGTGCCAGCAGTGAATTGGCCCCCCTCCACTTT.

The sample holds many counts of this clonotype. V is TRBV7-2 and J is TRBJ2-7; 10 nucleotides align to TRBD1. This CDR3 comprises 15 residues. V lost 7 bases and J lost 0; bases outside the gene matches: 6. CDR1 is SGHTA, CDR2 FQGNSA, per germline. For the CDR3, the DNA is TGTGCCAGCACCTTGGGACAGGGGAGCTCCTACGAGCAGTACTTC. Encoded protein: CASTLGQGSSYEQYF.

This clonotype came up many times. The V gene is TRBV10-3, the J gene TRBJ2-3; the match to TRBD2 covers 7 bases. The junction had 7 bases not matched to a gene; V was cut back by 6 bases and J by 4 bases. The V gene's germline CDR1 is ENHRY and CDR2 SYGVKD. This CDR3 region has 14 residues. CDR3 nucleotide sequence: TGTGCCATCAGGGAGAGCGGGATCGCAGATACGCAGTATTTT. This gives the protein CAIRESGIADTQYF.

This clonotype showed up many times. The genes are TRBV6-5 and TRBJ2-2; D might be TRBD2 (5 bases). CDR1 and CDR2 (germline): MNHEY, SVGAGI. The CDR3 consists of 13 residues. V gave up 3 bases and J gave up 6 bases, with 8 bases separating them. The CDR3 region is CASSYPGAGELFF. DNA for the CDR3: TGTGCCAGCAGTTATCCCGGGGCCGGGGAGCTGTTTTTT.